Listed below are T cell receptor beta chains from one sample, sequenced in a study of cytomegalovirus exposure and HLA in healthy donors. Repertoires were generated with immunoSEQ multiplex PCR, while TCRdb's copy carries only in-frame clones and drops some. The sample yields under 120,000 clones, about 74% seen once. The source material was PBMCs. The receptor source for this set is a female donor in good health and CMV-seropositive. Each CDR3 is given with its conserved first and last residue. D genes are given only for firm matches. Clone size is shown for a subset of rows, as once, few, many or a class of expanded clone.

TRBD2	.	TRBJ2-1	TRBV11-2	TGTGCCAGCAGCTCGGGACTAGCGGGAACTGAGCAGTTCTTC	CASSSGLAGTEQFF
.	.	TRBJ1-5	TRBV28	TGTGCCAGCAGTTCCCTCAGGAGGGTCTACCAGCCCCAGCATTTT	CASSSLRRVYQPQHF
.	.	TRBJ1-4	TRBV9	TGTGCCAGCAGCTCCCAAACAGGACCGAATGAAAAACTGTTTTTT	CASSSQTGPNEKLFF
TRBD2	.	TRBJ2-1	TRBV7-9	TGTGCCAGCAGCTCCGGACTAGCGGGAGGGGTAAATGAGCAGTTCTTC	CASSSGLAGGVNEQFF
.	.	TRBJ2-3	TRBV2	TGTGCCAGCAGTGAGTTCGACAGTTCAGATACGCAGTATTTT	CASSEFDSSDTQYF
TRBD2	.	TRBJ2-7	TRBV7-2	TGTGCCAGCAGCCTCTCCGGGACTAGCGGTTACGAGCAGTACTTC	CASSLSGTSGYEQYF
.	.	TRBJ1-1	TRBV7-2	TGTGCCAGCAGCTTAGGCCAGGCGAACACTGAAGCTTTCTTT	CASSLGQANTEAFF
.	.	TRBJ1-2	TRBV5-1	TGCGCCAGCAGCCCAGGGGACGTCGGGGGCTACACCTTC	CASSPGDVGGYTF
.	.	TRBJ1-1	TRBV7-2	TGTGCTTCCACCCGGGGGGGCGCGAACACTGAAGCTTTCTTT	CASTRGGANTEAFF
.	.	TRBJ2-1	TRBV4-2	TGTGCCAGCAGCTCGGACGCGGGTGAGCAGTTCTTC	CASSSDAGEQFF
TRBD2	.	TRBJ2-7	TRBV2	TGTGCCAGCACTAGGACTAGCGGGAGCCCCTACGAGCAGTACTTC	CASTRTSGSPYEQYF
.	.	TRBJ2-2	TRBV5-1	TGCGCCAGCAGCTTGGGACAGGCCTCGAACACCGGGGAGCTGTTTTTT	CASSLGQASNTGELFF
TRBD2	.	TRBJ2-1	TRBV11-2	TGTGCCAGCAGCTTAGCGGGGGGGCCTCGGGAGCAGTTCTTC	CASSLAGGPREQFF
.	.	TRBJ2-4	TRBV6-1	TGTGCCAGCAGTGAAATTAGCCGAGCCAAAAACATTCAGTACTTC	CASSEISRAKNIQYF
.	.	TRBJ1-2	TRBV7-9	TGTGCCAGTGGGGAAGAAGGTGAGGGAGGCTACACCTTC	CASGEEGEGGYTF
TRBD2	.	TRBJ2-1	TRBV10-3	TGTGCCATCGGTACTAGCGGTTCCCAAGGAGCCTACAATGAGCAGTTCTTC	CAIGTSGSQGAYNEQFF
.	few	TRBJ1-2	TRBV5-8	TGTGCCAGCAGGAGGAGCGACTATGGCTACACCTTC	CASRRSDYGYTF
.	few	TRBJ2-1	TRBV29-1	TGCAGCGTTGAAGATGGAGCCGGGATCTACAATGAGCAGTTCTTC	CSVEDGAGIYNEQFF
TRBD1	.	TRBJ1-1	TRBV7-2	TGTGCCAGCAGCGCTTACAGGGGGGACACTGAAGCTTTCTTT	CASSAYRGDTEAFF
TRBD2	.	TRBJ2-1	TRBV9	TGTGCCAGCAGCGCAGGAGGCCTAGCGGGAGCTACGATCAATGAGCAGTTCTTC	CASSAGGLAGATINEQFF
TRBD2	once	TRBJ2-5	TRBV7-2	TGTGCCAGCAGCTTAGATGTAGCGGGACCCCAAGAGACCCAGTACTTC	CASSLDVAGPQETQYF
.	.	TRBJ2-5	TRBV7-6	TGTGCCAGCAGCCCTCGGGAGACCCAGTACTTC	CASSPRETQYF
TRBD1	.	TRBJ2-4	TRBV2	TGTGCCAGCGGAACAGACAGGGTGATCAAAAACATTCAGTACTTC	CASGTDRVIKNIQYF
TRBD2	.	TRBJ2-3	TRBV4-2	TGTGCCAGCAGCCAATGGTTCAGCGGGGGGGTTACAGATACGCAGTATTTT	CASSQWFSGGVTDTQYF
.	.	TRBJ2-5	TRBV7-9	TGTGCCAGCAGCTTAGATGGATGGCGGGAGACCCAGTACTTC	CASSLDGWRETQYF
TRBD1	once	TRBJ2-7	TRBV7-2	TGTGCCAGCAGCTTAGTAGGACCGGGACAGGGGAACGAGCAGTACTTC	CASSLVGPGQGNEQYF
.	.	TRBJ1-5	TRBV5-6	TGTGCCAGCAGCTTGGGGGGGACATTTAGCAATCAGCCCCAGCATTTT	CASSLGGTFSNQPQHF
TRBD1	.	TRBJ1-2	TRBV4-3	TGCGCCAGCAGCTCCGGGACAGGGGTCTATGGCTACACCTTC	CASSSGTGVYGYTF
TRBD2	few	TRBJ2-7	TRBV9	TGTGCCAGCGCCCGTCTGGGACTAGCGGGGGGGAACGAGCAGTACTTC	CASARLGLAGGNEQYF
.	few	TRBJ2-7	TRBV7-9	TGTGCCAGCAGCTCCTCCCCGGGTGAGCAGTACTTC	CASSSSPGEQYF
TRBD2	.	TRBJ2-4	TRBV5-4	TGTGCCAGCAGTTCCGGGACTAGCGGGACGCTAGCCAAAAACATTCAGTACTTC	CASSSGTSGTLAKNIQYF
TRBD2	.	TRBJ2-1	TRBV7-6	TGTGCCAGCAGCCAAACGCCTAGCGGGGACAATGAGCAGTTCTTC	CASSQTPSGDNEQFF
.	.	TRBJ2-2	TRBV6-5	TGTGCCAGCAGGGGGGCCCGGTCGGGGGAGCTGTTTTTT	CASRGARSGELFF
TRBD1	.	TRBJ2-1	TRBV15	TGTGCCACCAGCAGAGGTCGTGGGACAGGGGGCGAGTACAATGAGCAGTTCTTC	CATSRGRGTGGEYNEQFF
.	few	TRBJ1-1	TRBV6-6	TGTGCCAGCACTAGGGGTCGCAACACTGAAGCTTTCTTT	CASTRGRNTEAFF
TRBD1	.	TRBJ1-2	TRBV5-1	TGCGCCAGCAGCTTACTGGGACAGGCGGCTGGCTACACCTTC	CASSLLGQAAGYTF